This T cell receptor (beta chain) was identified during a study of shared clonotypes between healthy human individuals (dated by TCRdb to the early 2020s). For the study in its entirety: The cohort comprised a couple of women and a few men aged 18 to 49 years. Per donor, three plates each were used for CD4 naive and CD4 memory, two for CD8 naive, and one for CD8 memory. Per donor, leukapheresis produced somewhere between about 0.85 and 8.9 billion PBMCs. Different laboratories and diverse techniques were used to prepare libraries and sequence TCR repertoires, to increase sequencing depth and limit assay-specific biases. The study deeply sequenced blood TCR repertoires of several healthy adults to estimate repertoire size and the extent of clonotype sharing between individuals.

Taken from cysteine to phenylalanine, the CDR3 has 13 residues. Solely the CDR3 DNA is kept, with 39 bases framed from the first base. Sequences MDHEN (CDR1) and SYDVKM (CDR2) are obtained from the germline V gene. V is reduced by 6 bases and J by 7 bases, leaving a spacing of 16 bases between them. Using the deep immunoSEQ assay, TCR CDR3 regions were amplified from genomic DNA by multiplex PCR. Genomic DNA extracted from each cell subset was distributed evenly over all wells of several immunoSEQ 96-well plates, and each plate served as one replicate. Each replicate PCR for sorted subsets received 150 to 250 ng genomic DNA, equal to tens of thousands of T cell genomes. Purified libraries were measured with a Qubit 3.0 fluorometer, size-checked on a Bioanalyzer 2100, and measured again with the KAPA Library Quantification kit. Every immunoSEQ 96-well plate was sequenced on a separate single-read 150-cycle Illumina NextSeq 550 flow cell. The authors' analysis ran thus. Because only junctional sequences without quality scores were contained in the immunoSEQ output, filtering matching that applied to full-length reads could not be performed. To assign V/J genes and CDR3, sequences were annotated using PyIR, a Python wrapper for IgBLAST v1.9, with IMGT germline references. Reads were filtered out if the reads had weak V/J assignments (E-value above 1e-6), no CDR3, stop codons, out-of-frame junctions, or ambiguous translated residues. V3J clonotypes were defined as sequences sharing the same inferred V gene, J gene, and CDR3 amino acid sequence. The percentage overlap between two repertoires was calculated by dividing the number of shared unique clonotypes by the size of the smaller repertoire. Repertoire richness was assessed with RTK rarefaction, the Chao1 estimator, and Recon v2.1 estimates of unobserved clonotypes. OLGA was used to compute generation probabilities for all TCRbeta clonotypes that the gDNA method yielded from a few donors. Here the immuneACCESS table is served through TCRdb, limited to in-frame sequences with V and J called. Missing clones are a known gap in these copies; in checked studies unresolved V genes cover under half, and the rest lacks a known reason. V and J calls and clone size are given by that table; D and trimming were obtained from the DNA. The sample table holds 2 million to 2.5 million clones, of which approximately 94% were seen once. The ten largest clones add up to more than 0.1% of the sample.

The donors were healthy, HIV-negative adults who had no recently reported acute infections or vaccinations. Every donor was a Caucasian adult residing in Nashville, Tennessee, USA. CD4+ T cells were enriched by magnetic negative selection, after which naive cells were positively selected on CD45RA and the negative fraction was taken as the memory subset. Blood was collected by leukapheresis, and PBMCs were isolated by Ficoll-Histopaque density gradient centrifugation and then cryopreserved in liquid nitrogen vapor phase. Purity and quantity of every magnetically sorted T cell population were checked by analytical flow cytometry. From each sorted fraction, genomic DNA was isolated and quantified by UV absorbance on a Nanodrop 2000c. The paper as a whole reports these results and caveats: Clonotypes shared by all four sorted-subset donors showed higher generation probabilities than non-shared clonotypes. Based on pairwise subsampling, the degree of clonotype sharing among donors was expected to be affected by sequencing depth. Estimated clonotype richness was generally larger for naive than for memory subsets. Even with the large sequencing depth, rarefaction of the sorted-subset datasets indicated that sequencing was incomplete. Sampling was limited to blood, and TCR repertoires in tissue likely differ from TCR repertoires in blood. Because the study included only a small number of donors, the genetic and exposure-history diversity represented was limited. When several donors were compared, the shared fraction of clonotypes was about 5% for naive CD4, around 3.6% for naive CD8, 2% to 2.5% for memory CD4, and 0.35% to 0.4% for memory CD8.

About this clone itself: It lacks a known antigen. No quality values exist for individual bases; no much larger clone is one base distant.

This receptor was identified in a man between 18 and 29 years old in good health. Specimen: naive CD4+ T cells sorted from blood. Interpreted using the paper, the cell subset or site label stands for: CD45RA+ positively selected. The chain is assembled from TRBV28 and TRBJ2-7; the D segment could be TRBD2, given 6 matching bases. Here the CDR3 is given as CASRPGTPVEQYF. The DNA is as follows: TGTGCCAGCAGGCCGGGGACTCCCGTTGAGCAGTACTTC.